This T cell receptor beta chain was found in a study of T cell repertoires in cytomegalovirus infection. Overall study: A matching HLA type, together with CMV infection, was signaled by public TCR beta signatures. Study outcomes and limitations: Accumulated public TCR beta family frequency recognized individuals carrying CMV together with the relevant HLA. It was HLA-C-restricted CMV-specific TCR beta clonotypes that dominated the response ex vivo.

This clonotype was seen more than once but under ten times. No antigen is known for it. The CDR3 is 16 amino acids. Germline V CDR1 and CDR2: LNHNV, YYDKDF (reference sequence). The ends were cut back, 0 bases at V and 5 bases at J, with 17 bases in the middle. MiXCR, run by TCRdb on the reads, gives a single entry per CDR3 protein. The table has roughly 760,000 distinct CDR3 sequences, about 40% seen once. The specimen was PBMCs. The clonotype comes from a human donor in good health (CMV status not recorded). Some clones in this sample may be carry-over from other donors' samples. V is TRBV15 and J is TRBJ2-7; possibly TRBD1 for D (7 bases). CDR3 coding DNA: TGTGCCACCAGCAGAGATCCGGAGGGGGCGAGGAACGAGCAGTACTTC. Protein sequence: CATSRDPEGARNEQYF. Full variable domain (missing parts from reference TRBV15 and TRBJ2-7): DAMVIQNPRYQVTQFGKPVTLSCSQTLNHNVMYWYQQKSSQAPKLLFHYYDKDFNNEADTPDNFQSRRPNTSFCFLDIRSPGLGDTAMYLCATSRDPEGARNEQYFGPGTRLTVT.